A selection of T cell receptor beta chains follows, all from one sample in a study of T cells in Graves' hyperthyroidism and ophthalmopathy. From the multiplex PCR reads, TCRdb called clonotypes with MiXCR, one entry per CDR3 protein. The profile covers roughly 290,000 distinct CDR3 sequences, with more than 10% appearing a single time and roughly 8.5% taken by the ten largest. Source material: blood. These receptor sequences come from a woman in her thirties with Graves' hyperthyroidism that later progressed to Graves' ophthalmopathy. Both conserved end residues are part of each CDR3. The order of the fields is CDR3 DNA, CDR3 protein, clone size, J gene, V gene, D gene. D genes are given only for firm matches. Size values are once, few and many counts, or a class for expanded clones, and some rows have none.

TGTGCCAGCAGCTTACTGACCAGTAATTCACCCCTCCACTTT CASSLLTSNSPLHF many TRBJ1-6 TRBV7-2 NA
TGTGCCAGCAGTGGAAGGACAGGGAAGGCCTCGAACACCGGGGAGCTGTTTTTT CASSGRTGKASNTGELFF many TRBJ2-2 TRBV2 TRBD1
TGTGCCAGCAGAGCCCCGGGTAGCGGGGTCGACGAGCAGTACTTC CASRAPGSGVDEQYF many TRBJ2-7 TRBV6-1 TRBD2
TGTGCCAGCAGTTACTCCATGGGGACTAGGGAGTACAATGAGCAGTTCTTC CASSYSMGTREYNEQFF many TRBJ2-1 TRBV6-5 TRBD2
TGTGCCAGCAGTAGACTCTGGGGGGACGAGCAGTACTTC CASSRLWGDEQYF many TRBJ2-7 TRBV28 NA
TGCAGTGCTAGGGGGGGCGAGAACACAGATACGCAGTATTTT CSARGGENTDTQYF few TRBJ2-3 TRBV20-1 NA
TGTGCCAGCAGCCCGCCTGCGGGGGCGCGATACAATGAGCAGTTCTTC CASSPPAGARYNEQFF NA TRBJ2-1 TRBV9 NA
TGTGCCAGTAGTGGTGGGGCTAGCGGCCAAGAGACCCAGTACTTC CASSGGASGQETQYF few TRBJ2-5 TRBV19 TRBD2
TGTGCCAGCAGTCTCCCCTCGGGGCAGGCAATCACCTACGAGCAGTACTTC CASSLPSGQAITYEQYF many TRBJ2-7 TRBV7-8 NA
TGTGCCAGCAGCCAGACCGCCGGGACCCCACGGGGTGAGCAGTTCTTC CASSQTAGTPRGEQFF few TRBJ2-1 TRBV7-2 NA
TGTGCCAGCAGTTATTCCCAAATCGAGCAGTACTTC CASSYSQIEQYF many TRBJ2-7 TRBV6-6 NA
TGTGCCAGCAGCCCAGACAGGGCGGGAGGGAGCAATCAGCCCCAGCATTTT CASSPDRAGGSNQPQHF NA TRBJ1-5 TRBV4-2 TRBD1
TGTGCCAGCAGCTCCCGGACGGAGAACTATGGCTACACCTTC CASSSRTENYGYTF many TRBJ1-2 TRBV3-1 NA
TGTGCCAGCAGCTCCTTAGGACTAGCGGTCAATGAGCAGTTCTTC CASSSLGLAVNEQFF many TRBJ2-1 TRBV7-2 TRBD2
TGTGCTAGTGGTTTGTGGGGGGGGCAGGCCGATGAAGCTTTCTTT CASGLWGGQADEAFF many TRBJ1-1 TRBV12-5 NA
TGTGCCCGCCGACCGGGACCAGCGAGAGAGACCCAGTACTTC CARRPGPARETQYF NA TRBJ2-5 TRBV30 NA
TGTGCCTGGAGTCCCGGGACAGGGGGCAATCAGCCCCAGCATTTT CAWSPGTGGNQPQHF many TRBJ1-5 TRBV30 TRBD1
TGTGCCAGCAGCTTAGCGGGGATCCAAGAGACCCAGTACTTC CASSLAGIQETQYF many TRBJ2-5 TRBV7-9 NA
TGCGCCAGCAGCCAAGTTCCGGACCCAGGACTAGCTCGCGAGACCCAGTACTTC CASSQVPDPGLARETQYF few TRBJ2-5 TRBV4-1 TRBD2
TGTGCCTGGACGGGGGCGACCATTCTCACAGATACGCAGTATTTT CAWTGATILTDTQYF many TRBJ2-3 TRBV30 NA
TGTGCCAGCAGGGGTGTGGAGAACACTGAAGCTTTCTTT CASRGVENTEAFF few TRBJ1-1 TRBV5-6 NA
TGCGCCAGCAGCCTCGGATACTCTGGGGCCAACGTCCTGACTTTC CASSLGYSGANVLTF few TRBJ2-6 TRBV4-3 NA
TGTGCCAGCAGTCAGAGGGCGGGAGGGCCCCTGGAGCAGTTCTTC CASSQRAGGPLEQFF many TRBJ2-1 TRBV2 TRBD2
TGTGCCTGGGGGTCCTCTGGGGCCAACGTCCTGACTTTC CAWGSSGANVLTF many TRBJ2-6 TRBV30 NA
TGCAGTGCTACCCGCCGGGCTAGCGGGAGGAGGCTTGGAGCCGAGCAGTACTTC CSATRRASGRRLGAEQYF many TRBJ2-7 TRBV20-1 TRBD2
TGTGCCAGCAGCCGGGGCACCGGGACAGGGGTTGCGAACACTGAAGCTTTCTTT CASSRGTGTGVANTEAFF many TRBJ1-1 TRBV27 TRBD1